What follows are 10 T cell receptor beta chains derived from one specimen sequenced in a study of cytomegalovirus exposure and HLA in healthy donors. The PCR employed 60 Vbeta primers together with 13 Jbeta primers. Assay: immunoSEQ multiplex PCR; the TCRdb copy retains only in-frame clones and omits some. Of 180,000 or so clones in the sample, over 80% were seen once. The sequenced sample consisted of PBMCs. Receptors originate from a girl between 10 and 17 years old in good health and CMV-seropositive.

The genes are TRBV5-1 and TRBJ2-1; maybe TRBD2 (6 bases). The V gene's germline CDR1 is SGHRS and CDR2 YFSETQ. V lost 6 bases and J 0 bases, leaving 16 bases between the germline ends. The CDR3 length is 16 residues. CDR3 DNA sequence: TGCGCCAGCACCGACGTAATCGGGAGCTCCTACAATGAGCAGTTCTTC. As protein: CASTDVIGSSYNEQFF. Looking up the rest from reference TRBV5-1 and TRBJ2-1 gives the full variable domain: KAGVTQTPRYLIKTRGQQVTLSCSPISGHRSVSWYQQTPGQGLQFLFEYFSETQRNKGNFPGRFSGRQFSNSRSEMNVSTLELGDSALYLCASTDVIGSSYNEQFFGPGTRLTVL.

This clone showed up just a few times. V usage is TRBV2 and J usage is TRBJ1-2; the match to TRBD1 covers 10 bases. This CDR3 spans 13 amino acids. J lost 4 bases, V lost 4 bases, and 0 bases had no gene match. Germline-derived CDR1 and CDR2 are SNHLY and FYNNEI. The CDR3: CASSGTGGYGYTF. The CDR3, as DNA: TGTGCCAGCAGTGGGACAGGGGGCTATGGCTACACCTTC. The full variable domain, with the rest looked up from reference TRBV2 and TRBJ1-2, is EPEVTQTPSHQVTQMGQEVILRCVPISNHLYFYWYRQILGQKVEFLVSFYNNEISEKSEIFDDQFSVERPDGSNFTLKIRSTKLEDSAMYFCASSGTGGYGYTFGSGTRLTVV.

This clone came up many times. V usage is TRBV6-4 and J usage is TRBJ2-3; 15 nucleotides line up with TRBD2. The V gene end was trimmed by 5 bases and the J gene end by 4 bases; junction bases not matched to a gene: 4. The germline CDR1 and CDR2 sequences are MRHNA and SNTAGT. The CDR3 sequence is 16 residues long. CDR3 bases: TGTGCCAGCAGTCGGACTAGCGGGAGGGCCGCAGATACGCAGTATTTT. It translates to CASSRTSGRAADTQYF.

The chain recombines TRBV7-9 with TRBJ1-4, with TRBD1 matching over 8 bases. Losses at the gene ends were 5 bases for V and 8 bases for J; bases not matched to a gene: 7. The CDR3 has 14 residues. Per germline, CDR1 SEHNR and CDR2 FQNEAQ (reference sequence). The CDR3 DNA sequence: TGTGCCAGCAGCAGGACAGGGTGGCACGAAAAACTGTTTTTT. Protein sequence: CASSRTGWHEKLFF.

The rearrangement joins TRBV5-1 to TRBJ2-3; TRBD2 matches 16 bases. Germline values: CDR1 SGHRS, CDR2 YFSETQ. The CDR3 spans 15 residues. J was trimmed by 12 bases and V by 3 bases; bases with no gene match: 7. The CDR3 nucleotides read TGCGCCAGCAGCTGGGGGACTAGCGGGGGGGTCCTCCAGTATTTT. Translating it yields CASSWGTSGGVLQYF.

The chain joins TRBV5-6 to TRBJ2-7; 7 positions agree with TRBD2. V trimming: 2 bases; J trimming: 4 bases; junction bases outside the gene matches: 6. This CDR3 region has 14 residues. The germline V gene encodes CDR1 SGHDT and CDR2 YYEEEE. The CDR3 DNA reads as TGTGCCAGCAGCTTTTACGGGCGGGGGTACGAGCAGTACTTC. Translation: CASSFYGRGYEQYF.

This chain connects TRBV4-1 to TRBJ2-5, with unresolved D. The V gene lost 0 bases and the J gene lost 4 bases, with 9 bases spanning the gap. The length of the CDR3 is 14 residues. Germline lookup yields CDR1 MGHRA and CDR2 YSYEKL. This CDR3 is CASSQESRLETQYF. CDR3 bases: TGCGCCAGCAGCCAAGAGTCTAGATTAGAGACCCAGTACTTC.

The chain carries TRBV30 and TRBJ1-5; 9 nucleotides align to TRBD1. Germline assignment: CDR1 GTSNPN and CDR2 SVGIG (reference sequence). The CDR3 has 13 residues. Trimming took 2 bases from V and 5 from J; bases not matched to a gene: 1. The DNA for the CDR3 is TGTGCCTGGAGTAGGACAGGGGATCAGCCCCAGCATTTT. Amino acid sequence: CAWSRTGDQPQHF.

J is TRBJ2-3 and V is TRBV6-1, with 12 bases that match TRBD2. Germline V gene sequence: CDR1 MNHNS, CDR2 SASEGT. V was pared by 7 bases and J by 1 base, with 3 bases of the junction left unmatched. The CDR3 has 15 amino acids. This CDR3 reads CASTRTSGGTDTQYF. CDR3 in DNA: TGTGCCAGCACTAGGACTAGCGGGGGCACAGATACGCAGTATTTT.

The chain couples TRBV7-9 to TRBJ2-7; 7 positions match TRBD2. V lost 1 base and J lost 3; bases outside the gene matches: 3. The CDR3 has 14 residues. Germline CDR1 and CDR2: SEHNR and FQNEAQ (reference sequence). CDR3 sequence reads: CASSLGGGNYEQYF. The CDR3 nucleotides are TGTGCCAGCAGCTTAGGGGGGGGAAACTACGAGCAGTACTTC.